A selection of T cell receptor beta chains follows, all from one sample in a study of cytomegalovirus exposure and HLA in healthy donors. The assay was immunoSEQ multiplex PCR, and TCRdb's table has in-frame clones only and misses some. Here the sample spans approximately 73,000 clones, about 95% being singletons. The source material was PBMCs. All receptors come from a man between 18 and 29 years old in good health and CMV-seronegative. The CDR3 runs from the conserved cysteine through the conserved F or W. The order of the fields is V gene, J gene, D gene, clone size, CDR3 DNA, CDR3 protein. D genes are given only for firm matches. Expanded clones are given a class, and other clones once, few, many or no size at all.

>TRBV6-4|TRBJ2-3|NA|NA
TGTGCCAGCAGTGTCGGCGGGGGCTCGGGAGATACGCAGTATTTT
CASSVGGGSGDTQYF
>TRBV7-9|TRBJ1-1|NA|NA
TGTGCCAGCAGCTCCCATGACAGACTGAACACTGAAGCTTTCTTT
CASSSHDRLNTEAFF
>TRBV29-1|TRBJ2-6|TRBD1|NA
TGCAGCGTGGGGACAGGGGCCTTATCTGGGGCCAACGTCCTGACTTTC
CSVGTGALSGANVLTF
>TRBV5-1|TRBJ1-2|TRBD1|NA
TGCGCCAGCAGCCTCAGGACAGGGGCAAACTATGGCTACACCTTC
CASSLRTGANYGYTF
>TRBV14|TRBJ1-4|NA|once
TGTGCCAGCAGCCAAGGGGCCCACGGGGAGGAAAAACTGTTTTTT
CASSQGAHGEEKLFF
>TRBV19|TRBJ1-4|NA|NA
TGTGCCAGTAGTATAGTAACAGGAGAAAAACTGTTTTTT
CASSIVTGEKLFF
>TRBV30|TRBJ2-3|NA|NA
TGTGCCTGGAGGGTGGGGGGGGGCCCCACAGATACGCAGTATTTT
CAWRVGGGPTDTQYF
>TRBV28|TRBJ1-1|NA|NA
TGTGCCAGCAGTTCGAAAGATGGGTTAGGGGAAGTAGCTTTCTTT
CASSSKDGLGEVAFF
>TRBV4-1|TRBJ1-2|TRBD1|once
TGCGCCAGCAGCCAAGTGGTGACAGGGCAATATGGCTACACCTTC
CASSQVVTGQYGYTF
>TRBV7-9|TRBJ2-5|NA|NA
TGTGCCAGCAGCTACTCTCGGAGGCAGGAGACCCAGTACTTC
CASSYSRRQETQYF
>TRBV28|TRBJ1-5|NA|NA
TGTGCCAGCAGTTTTAGCCAGGGAAATAGGCAGCCCCAGCATTTT
CASSFSQGNRQPQHF
>TRBV19|TRBJ1-5|NA|NA
TGTGCCAGTAGTATAGGGACGGGGGGGAATCAGCCCCAGCATTTT
CASSIGTGGNQPQHF
>TRBV19|TRBJ1-5|TRBD1|NA
TGTGCCAGTAGTGGGGCAGGGGGCATAGGGAGTCAGCCCCAGCATTTT
CASSGAGGIGSQPQHF
>TRBV19|TRBJ2-3|TRBD2|NA
TGTGCCAGTAGTCCAGCGGGGCGGTTAGATACGCAGTATTTT
CASSPAGRLDTQYF
>TRBV27|TRBJ2-5|TRBD2|NA
TGTGCCAGCAGTTTAGTCGGGACTAGCGGACAAGAGACCCAGTACTTC
CASSLVGTSGQETQYF
>TRBV7-9|TRBJ1-1|NA|NA
TGTGCCAGCAGCCAAGCTGGGGGCATGAACACTGAAGCTTTCTTT
CASSQAGGMNTEAFF
>TRBV5-6|TRBJ1-3|TRBD1|NA
TGTGCCAGCAGCACCGACAGGGCCTACTCTGGAAACACCATATATTTT
CASSTDRAYSGNTIYF
>TRBV5-1|TRBJ1-2|TRBD1|few
TGCGCCAGCAGCCGAACAGGGGACGGTGGCTACACCTTC
CASSRTGDGGYTF
>TRBV5-6|TRBJ1-6|NA|NA
TGTGCCAGCAGCGGGGCTTCCGGGGGTTCACCCCTCCACTTT
CASSGASGGSPLHF
>TRBV6-5|TRBJ2-3|NA|NA
TGTGCCAGCAGTTACGGGGCAGGGTCAGATACGCAGTATTTT
CASSYGAGSDTQYF
>TRBV18|TRBJ1-1|NA|NA
TGTGCCAGCTCACCACCGGGGCAGAGTTCGAACACTGAAGCTTTCTTT
CASSPPGQSSNTEAFF
>TRBV4-1|TRBJ2-2|NA|NA
TGCGCCAGCAGCCAGATGGGGGGGCTTTTGGGGGAGCTGTTTTTT
CASSQMGGLLGELFF
>TRBV7-8|TRBJ1-1|NA|NA
TGTGCCAGCACATTCGGGGGACGGGCTTTCTTT
CASTFGGRAFF
>TRBV29-1|TRBJ2-7|TRBD1|NA
TGCAGCGTAAAACAGGGGGATCCCCAGTACTTC
CSVKQGDPQYF
>TRBV30|TRBJ2-7|TRBD1|NA
TGTGCCTGGGCCGGGACAGGGGGCGAGCAGTACTTC
CAWAGTGGEQYF
>TRBV19|TRBJ2-3|TRBD2|NA
TGTGCCAGTAGGCCCGCGGGGGGGGTCCGGGGCACAGATACGCAGTATTTT
CASRPAGGVRGTDTQYF
>TRBV6-4|TRBJ2-3|NA|NA
TGTGCCAGCAGTGACTTGGCGGGCGACACAGATACGCAGTATTTT
CASSDLAGDTDTQYF
>TRBV9|TRBJ1-1|NA|NA
TGTGCCAGCAGCCCACGATTGGAGAGAGGAAACACTGAAGCTTTCTTT
CASSPRLERGNTEAFF
>TRBV14|TRBJ2-7|TRBD2|NA
TGTGCCAGCAGCGGACTAGCGGGGTACGAGCAGTACTTC
CASSGLAGYEQYF
>TRBV7-8|TRBJ1-3|TRBD1|NA
TGTGCCAGCAGCACATCCGGGACAGGGCTTGGAAACACCATATATTTT
CASSTSGTGLGNTIYF
>TRBV5-4|TRBJ1-1|NA|NA
TGTGCCAGCAGCTTGTCTGGAGGGGTATTAACTGAAGCTTTCTTT
CASSLSGGVLTEAFF
>TRBV5-1|TRBJ1-2|NA|NA
TGCGCCAGCAGCTTGGAGGGAGAAACCTATGGCTACACCTTC
CASSLEGETYGYTF
>TRBV27|TRBJ2-5|NA|NA
TGTGCCAGCAGTTTTACGGCAGGGAGGTCGGAGACCCAGTACTTC
CASSFTAGRSETQYF
>TRBV7-9|TRBJ2-5|NA|NA
TGTGCCAGCAGCTTCACTAGTCCCGAGACCCAGTACTTC
CASSFTSPETQYF
>TRBV5-1|TRBJ2-5|NA|NA
TGCGCCAGCAGCTTGGTTGGTGCCCAGGAGACCCAGTACTTC
CASSLVGAQETQYF
>TRBV9|TRBJ1-2|NA|NA
TGTGCCAGCAGCCCCGGGGGGGAGTATGGCTACACCTTC
CASSPGGEYGYTF
>TRBV27|TRBJ2-7|TRBD1|NA
TGTGCCAGCAGTATCACAGGGGGATTGCCCTACGAGCAGTACTTC
CASSITGGLPYEQYF
>TRBV29-1|TRBJ1-2|TRBD1|once
TGCAGCGTGGTGACAGGGGGGAACTATGGCTACACCTTC
CSVVTGGNYGYTF
>TRBV7-7|TRBJ1-4|NA|NA
TGTGCTAGCAGCTCCGTCCGGGGAACTAATGAAAAACTGTTTTTT
CASSSVRGTNEKLFF
>TRBV7-3|TRBJ2-3|TRBD1|NA
TGTGCCAGCAGCTTAACCGGGACAGGGGGCGCCGATACGCAGTATTTT
CASSLTGTGGADTQYF
>TRBV14|TRBJ1-1|TRBD1|once
TGTGCCAGCAGCCACAGGGGGAGTTTGAACACTGAAGCTTTCTTT
CASSHRGSLNTEAFF
>TRBV7-3|TRBJ2-3|NA|NA
TGTGCCAGCAGCTTAGAGCCCCGCACAGATACGCAGTATTTT
CASSLEPRTDTQYF
>TRBV19|TRBJ2-7|TRBD1|NA
TGTGCCAGTAGAGAAACAGGGGGCAGATCCTACGAGCAGTACTTC
CASRETGGRSYEQYF
>TRBV10-3|TRBJ2-7|NA|NA
TGTGCCATCAGTGAGTCCCCAGGGAAAGGCGAGCAGTACTTC
CAISESPGKGEQYF
>TRBV6-1|TRBJ1-1|TRBD1|NA
TGTGCCAGCAGTCAGAGTACAGGGGGCGGGAGGGCTTTCTTT
CASSQSTGGGRAFF
>TRBV5-1|TRBJ2-6|NA|NA
TGCGCCAGCACCGTGCCGGGTACTGGGGCCAACGTCCTGACTTTC
CASTVPGTGANVLTF
>TRBV7-9|TRBJ1-1|NA|NA
TGTGCCAGCAGCTCAGCATCGGGGGAAGCTTTCTTT
CASSSASGEAFF
>TRBV7-3|TRBJ1-1|TRBD1|NA
TGTGCCAGCAGCCCTACGACAGGGACTGAAGCTTTCTTT
CASSPTTGTEAFF
>TRBV11-3|TRBJ2-3|NA|NA
TGTGCCAGCAGCTTCACAGGGTTCAGCACAGATACGCAGTATTTT
CASSFTGFSTDTQYF
>TRBV15|TRBJ2-7|NA|NA
TGTGCCACCAGCAGGGGTGGGCAGGGCTACGAGCAGTACTTC
CATSRGGQGYEQYF
>TRBV11-3|TRBJ2-1|NA|once
TGTGCCAGCAGCTCCTACCCTAGCAATGAGCAGTTCTTC
CASSSYPSNEQFF
>TRBV11-2|TRBJ2-5|TRBD2|NA
TGTGCCAGCAGCCCCGGGACTAGGGAAGAGACCCAGTACTTC
CASSPGTREETQYF
>TRBV30|TRBJ2-1|TRBD2|NA
TGTGCCTGGAGCCCCGGGACTACGATATACAATGAGCAGTTCTTC
CAWSPGTTIYNEQFF
>TRBV30|TRBJ1-6|NA|once
TGTGCCTCGAGGACAAACTATAATTCACCCCTCCACTTT
CASRTNYNSPLHF